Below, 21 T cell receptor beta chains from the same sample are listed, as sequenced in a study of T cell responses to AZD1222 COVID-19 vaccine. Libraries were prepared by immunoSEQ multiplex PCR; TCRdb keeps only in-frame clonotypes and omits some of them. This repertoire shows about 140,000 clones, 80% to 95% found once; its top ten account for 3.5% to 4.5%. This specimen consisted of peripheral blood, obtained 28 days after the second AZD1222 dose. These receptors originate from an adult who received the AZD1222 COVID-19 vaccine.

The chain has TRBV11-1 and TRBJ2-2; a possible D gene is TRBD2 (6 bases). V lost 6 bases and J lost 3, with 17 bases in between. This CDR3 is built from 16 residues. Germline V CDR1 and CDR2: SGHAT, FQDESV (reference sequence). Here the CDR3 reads CASRRWGGGDTGELFF. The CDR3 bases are TGTGCCAGCAGGCGTTGGGGAGGTGGGGACACCGGGGAGCTGTTTTTT.

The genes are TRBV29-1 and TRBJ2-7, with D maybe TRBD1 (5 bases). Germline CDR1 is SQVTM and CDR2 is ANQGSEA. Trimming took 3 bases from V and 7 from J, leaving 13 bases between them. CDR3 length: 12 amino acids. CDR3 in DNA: TGCAGCGTTGAGACTTATGGACAAGAGCAGTACTTC. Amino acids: CSVETYGQEQYF.

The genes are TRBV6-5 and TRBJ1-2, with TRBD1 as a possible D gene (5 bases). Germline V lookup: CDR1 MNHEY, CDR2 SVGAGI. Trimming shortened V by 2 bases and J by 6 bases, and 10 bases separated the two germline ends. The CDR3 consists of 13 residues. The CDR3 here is CASSYQGAHGYTF. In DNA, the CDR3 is TGTGCCAGCAGTTACCAAGGGGCCCATGGCTACACCTTC.

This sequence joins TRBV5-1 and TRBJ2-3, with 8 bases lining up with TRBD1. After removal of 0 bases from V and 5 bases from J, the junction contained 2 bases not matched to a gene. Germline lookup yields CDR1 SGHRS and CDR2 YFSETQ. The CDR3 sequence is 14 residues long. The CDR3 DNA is TGCGCCAGCAGCTTGGGCAGGGGGCGAGATACGCAGTATTTT. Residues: CASSLGRGRDTQYF.

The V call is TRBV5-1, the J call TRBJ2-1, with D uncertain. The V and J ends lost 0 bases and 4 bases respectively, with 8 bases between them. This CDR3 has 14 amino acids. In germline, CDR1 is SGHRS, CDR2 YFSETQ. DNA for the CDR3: TGCGCCAGCAGCTTGGGGGAAAAGTACAATGAGCAGTTCTTC. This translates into CASSLGEKYNEQFF.

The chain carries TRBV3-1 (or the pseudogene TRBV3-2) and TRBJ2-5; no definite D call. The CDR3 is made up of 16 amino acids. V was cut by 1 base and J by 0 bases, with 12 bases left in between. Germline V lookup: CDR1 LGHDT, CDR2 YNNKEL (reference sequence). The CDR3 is CASSQGDRADQETQYF. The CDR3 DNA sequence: TGTGCCAGCAGCCAAGGCGACCGAGCCGACCAAGAGACCCAGTACTTC.

As DNA, the CDR3 is TGCAGCGTTTCGGGGGACAGGGGGCGCCAGGAAGCTTTCTTT. Amino acids: CSVSGDRGRQEAFF. V gene TRBV29-1 combines with J gene TRBJ1-1; 12 bases map to TRBD1. Germline loops: CDR1 SQVTM, CDR2 ANQGSEA. V was pared by 5 bases and J by 8 bases, with 9 bases of the junction left unmatched. The CDR3 is made up of 14 amino acids.

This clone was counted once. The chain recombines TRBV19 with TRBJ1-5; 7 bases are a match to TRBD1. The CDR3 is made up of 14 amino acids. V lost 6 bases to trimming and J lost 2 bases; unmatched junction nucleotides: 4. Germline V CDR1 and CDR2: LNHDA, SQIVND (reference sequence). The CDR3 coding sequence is TGTGCCAGTAGAGACGGACAGGGCAATCAGCCCCAGCATTTT. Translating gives CASRDGQGNQPQHF.

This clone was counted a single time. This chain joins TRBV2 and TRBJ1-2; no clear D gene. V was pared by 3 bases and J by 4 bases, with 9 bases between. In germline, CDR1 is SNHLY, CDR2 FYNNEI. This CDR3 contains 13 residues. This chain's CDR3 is CASSESQSYGYTF. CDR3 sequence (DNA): TGTGCCAGCAGTGAGTCACAGTCCTATGGCTACACCTTC. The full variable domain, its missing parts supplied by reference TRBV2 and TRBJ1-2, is EPEVTQTPSHQVTQMGQEVILRCVPISNHLYFYWYRQILGQKVEFLVSFYNNEISEKSEIFDDQFSVERPDGSNFTLKIRSTKLEDSAMYFCASSESQSYGYTFGSGTRLTVV.

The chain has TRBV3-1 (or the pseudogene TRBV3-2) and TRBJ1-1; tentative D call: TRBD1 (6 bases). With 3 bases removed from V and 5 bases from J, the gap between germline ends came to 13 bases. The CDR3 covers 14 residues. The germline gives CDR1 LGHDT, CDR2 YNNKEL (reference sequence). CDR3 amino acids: CASSQLGQGTEAFF. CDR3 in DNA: TGTGCCAGCAGCCAGCTTGGGCAGGGGACTGAAGCTTTCTTT.

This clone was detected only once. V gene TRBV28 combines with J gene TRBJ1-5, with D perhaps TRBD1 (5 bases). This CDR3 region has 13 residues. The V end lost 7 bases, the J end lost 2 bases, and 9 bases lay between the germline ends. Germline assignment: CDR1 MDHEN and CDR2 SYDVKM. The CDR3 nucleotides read TGTGCCAGCACCAGGGTGGGCAATCAGCCCCAGCATTTT. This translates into CASTRVGNQPQHF.

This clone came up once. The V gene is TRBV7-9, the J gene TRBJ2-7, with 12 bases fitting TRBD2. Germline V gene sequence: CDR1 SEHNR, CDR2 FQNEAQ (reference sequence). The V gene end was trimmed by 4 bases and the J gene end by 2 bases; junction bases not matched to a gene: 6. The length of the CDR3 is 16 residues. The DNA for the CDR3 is TGTGCCAGCAGCTCAGGACTAGCGGGAAGACCCTACGAGCAGTACTTC. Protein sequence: CASSSGLAGRPYEQYF.

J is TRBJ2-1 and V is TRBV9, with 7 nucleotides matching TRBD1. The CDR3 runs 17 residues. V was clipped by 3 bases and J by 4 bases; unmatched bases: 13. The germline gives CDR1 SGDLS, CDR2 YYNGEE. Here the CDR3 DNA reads TGTGCCAGCAGCGACCTCCGGGCAGGGGGTAGGTACAATGAGCAGTTCTTC. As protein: CASSDLRAGGRYNEQFF.

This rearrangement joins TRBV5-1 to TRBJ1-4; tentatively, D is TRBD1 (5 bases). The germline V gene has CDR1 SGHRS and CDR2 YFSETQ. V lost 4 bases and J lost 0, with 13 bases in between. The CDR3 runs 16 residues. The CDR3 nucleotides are TGCGCCAGCAGCCCCTGGGACGGTGCAACTAATGAAAAACTGTTTTTT. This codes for CASSPWDGATNEKLFF.

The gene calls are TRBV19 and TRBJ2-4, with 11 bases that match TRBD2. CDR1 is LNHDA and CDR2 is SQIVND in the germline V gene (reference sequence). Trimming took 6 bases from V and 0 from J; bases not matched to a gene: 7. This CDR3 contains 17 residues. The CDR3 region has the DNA TGTGCCAGTAGGGGACTAGCGGTCCCCACAGCCAAAAACATTCAGTACTTC. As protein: CASRGLAVPTAKNIQYF.

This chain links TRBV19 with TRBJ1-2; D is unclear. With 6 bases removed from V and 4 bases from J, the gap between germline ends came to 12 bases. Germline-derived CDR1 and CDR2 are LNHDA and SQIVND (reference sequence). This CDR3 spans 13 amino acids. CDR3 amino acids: CASSPDRTYGYTF. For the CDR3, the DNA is TGTGCCAGTAGCCCGGACCGTACCTATGGCTACACCTTC.

CDR3 in DNA: TGCGCCAGCAGCCATGAAGTATTGGGCGGGTACAATGAGCAGTTCTTC. This translates into CASSHEVLGGYNEQFF. This chain uses TRBV4-3 with TRBJ2-1; D perhaps matches TRBD2 (5 bases). V was pared by 3 bases and J by 4 bases, with 16 bases between. The CDR3 is made up of 16 amino acids. Germline CDR1 is LGHNA and CDR2 is YSLEER.

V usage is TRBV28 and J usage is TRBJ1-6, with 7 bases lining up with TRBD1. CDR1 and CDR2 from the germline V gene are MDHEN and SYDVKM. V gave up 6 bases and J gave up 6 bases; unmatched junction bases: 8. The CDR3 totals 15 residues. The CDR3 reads CASRTRQGRNSPLHF. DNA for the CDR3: TGTGCCAGCAGGACCCGACAGGGACGTAATTCACCCCTCCACTTT.

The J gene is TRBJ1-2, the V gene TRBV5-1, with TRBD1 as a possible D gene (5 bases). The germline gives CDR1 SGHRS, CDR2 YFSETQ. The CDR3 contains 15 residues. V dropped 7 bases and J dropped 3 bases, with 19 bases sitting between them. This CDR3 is CASGSPGTKDYGYTF. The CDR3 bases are TGCGCCAGCGGTTCTCCCGGGACGAAAGACTATGGCTACACCTTC.

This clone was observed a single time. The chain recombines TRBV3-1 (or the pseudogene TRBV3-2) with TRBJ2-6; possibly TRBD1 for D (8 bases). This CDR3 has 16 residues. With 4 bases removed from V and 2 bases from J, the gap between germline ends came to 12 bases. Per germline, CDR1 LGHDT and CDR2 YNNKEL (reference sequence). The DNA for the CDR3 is TGTGCCAGCAGCCGGGGGGGACAGGCTGGGGCCAACGTCCTGACTTTC. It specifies CASSRGGQAGANVLTF.

This CDR3 is CASARVEGKQYF. The DNA of the CDR3 is TGTGCCAGCGCACGCGTGGAGGGAAAGCAGTACTTC. The gene calls are TRBV11-2 and TRBJ2-7, with a weak D call TRBD2 (6 bases). This CDR3 has 12 residues. Germline values: CDR1 SGHAT, CDR2 FQNNGV. Trimming shortened V by 8 bases and J by 8 bases, and 16 bases separated the two germline ends.